Listed below are T cell receptor beta chains from one sample, sequenced in a study of cytomegalovirus exposure and HLA in healthy donors. Assay: immunoSEQ multiplex PCR; the TCRdb copy retains only in-frame clones and omits some. Seen here are tens of thousands of clones, approximately 91% observed once, and the top ten hold 2% to 2.5%. Sequenced material: PBMCs. The receptors were gathered from a young man in good health and CMV-seronegative. Each CDR3 is given with its conserved first and last residue. The D gene is left open where the match is weak. Clone size, where shown, is once, few, many, or a class for clones that have expanded.

j_call | clone_size | cdr3_length | v_call | d_call | cdr3_aa | cdr3_nt
TRBJ2-6 | NA | 16 | TRBV27 | TRBD2 | CASRGGSTSGANVLTF | TGTGCCAGCAGGGGGGGGAGTACCTCTGGGGCCAACGTCCTGACTTTC
TRBJ1-6 | NA | 14 | TRBV9 | TRBD1 | CASSDAGGNSPLHF | TGTGCCAGCAGCGACGCAGGGGGGAATTCACCCCTCCACTTT
TRBJ2-5 | NA | 13 | TRBV28 | TRBD1 | CASSEGQGKTQYF | TGTGCCAGCAGTGAGGGACAGGGGAAGACCCAGTACTTC
TRBJ1-4 | NA | 14 | TRBV6-6 | NA | CASSFHRADEKLFF | TGTGCCAGCAGTTTTCACAGGGCCGATGAAAAACTGTTTTTT
TRBJ1-1 | NA | 17 | TRBV4-1 | NA | CASSQPRVLFGETEAFF | TGCGCCAGCAGCCAACCCCGGGTGTTGTTTGGGGAGACTGAAGCTTTCTTT
TRBJ2-3 | NA | 16 | TRBV6-1 | TRBD2 | CASSEGAGVGTDTQYF | TGTGCCAGCAGTGAAGGAGCGGGGGTCGGCACAGATACGCAGTATTTT
TRBJ2-5 | NA | 14 | TRBV4-1 | NA | CASSQEDSLPGPDF | TGCGCCAGCAGCCAAGAGGACTCACTACCTGGCCCTGACTTC
TRBJ2-5 | NA | 16 | TRBV5-8 | TRBD2 | CASSPGLAGIQETQYF | TGTGCCAGCAGCCCGGGACTAGCGGGGATCCAAGAGACCCAGTACTTC
TRBJ2-1 | NA | 11 | TRBV27 | TRBD1 | CASSTGVEQFF | TGTGCCAGCAGCACAGGGGTCGAGCAGTTCTTC
TRBJ1-6 | NA | 15 | TRBV28 | NA | CASSSRQDHNSPLHF | TGTGCCAGCAGTTCGAGACAGGACCATAATTCACCCCTCCACTTT
TRBJ1-2 | NA | 16 | TRBV5-1 | TRBD1 | CASSPQADRGVYGYTF | TGCGCCAGCAGCCCGCAAGCGGACAGGGGTGTCTATGGCTACACCTTC
TRBJ1-1 | NA | 15 | TRBV5-1 | NA | CASSLAGARNTEAFF | TGCGCCAGCAGCTTGGCCGGAGCGAGGAACACTGAAGCTTTCTTT
TRBJ2-7 | NA | 20 | TRBV21-1 | NA | CASSKPAQALDSGRPYEQYF | TGTGCCAGCAGCAAACCTGCGCAGGCTTTGGATAGCGGGAGACCCTACGAGCAGTACTTC
TRBJ2-7 | NA | 15 | TRBV19 | TRBD1 | CASSIPRQGVYEQYF | TGTGCCAGTAGTATCCCCAGACAGGGAGTCTACGAGCAGTACTTC
TRBJ2-1 | NA | 15 | TRBV7-2 | TRBD1 | CASSQRSGDSDGQFF | TGTGCCAGCAGTCAACGCTCCGGGGACAGCGATGGGCAGTTCTTC
TRBJ1-2 | NA | 14 | TRBV14 | NA | CASSQEPRTYGYTF | TGTGCCAGCAGCCAAGAGCCCAGAACCTATGGCTACACCTTC
TRBJ2-5 | NA | 14 | TRBV6-5 | NA | CASSEGGALETQYF | TGTGCCAGCAGTGAAGGGGGGGCCTTAGAGACCCAGTACTTC
TRBJ1-2 | NA | 12 | TRBV5-8 | NA | CASSLAYYGYTF | TGTGCCAGCAGCTTGGCTTACTATGGCTACACCTTC
TRBJ1-5 | NA | 15 | TRBV6-1 | TRBD1 | CASSEKGEGAQPQHF | TGTGCCAGCAGTGAGAAGGGTGAGGGGGCTCAGCCCCAGCATTTT
TRBJ2-7 | NA | 15 | TRBV5-4 | TRBD1 | CASSPRQGKVGEQYF | TGTGCCAGCAGCCCAAGACAGGGAAAAGTGGGTGAGCAGTACTTC
TRBJ2-1 | NA | 12 | TRBV19 | NA | CASSIEGAGQFF | TGTGCCAGTAGTATAGAGGGGGCGGGGCAGTTCTTC
TRBJ1-1 | NA | 15 | TRBV27 | NA | CASSLLTGLNTEAFF | TGTGCCAGCAGTTTATTAACAGGTTTGAACACTGAAGCTTTCTTT
TRBJ2-7 | NA | 15 | TRBV6-6 | TRBD2 | CASSRGSSGGYEQYF | TGTGCCAGCAGTCGCGGTTCTAGCGGGGGTTACGAGCAGTACTTC
TRBJ2-7 | NA | 12 | TRBV6-6 | TRBD2 | CASLAGSYEQYF | TGTGCCAGTCTAGCGGGTTCCTACGAGCAGTACTTC
TRBJ2-3 | once | 17 | TRBV7-3 | TRBD1 | CASSPLPGQDNTDTQYF | TGTGCCAGCAGTCCTCTACCGGGACAGGATAACACAGATACGCAGTATTTT
TRBJ2-3 | NA | 13 | TRBV5-4 | NA | CASSLSDVGSQYF | TGTGCCAGCAGCTTGTCGGATGTCGGGTCGCAGTATTTT
TRBJ1-5 | NA | 13 | TRBV7-2 | NA | CASSLNRVQPQHF | TGTGCCAGCAGCTTGAACAGGGTTCAGCCCCAGCATTTT
TRBJ2-3 | NA | 13 | TRBV2 | NA | CATLSGDTDTQYF | TGTGCCACCCTCTCGGGGGACACAGATACGCAGTATTTT
TRBJ2-5 | NA | 19 | TRBV2 | TRBD2 | CASSPGGSGVVRLRETQYF | TGTGCCAGCAGTCCAGGTGGGAGCGGGGTGGTAAGATTGCGGGAGACCCAGTACTTC
TRBJ2-7 | once | 16 | TRBV7-9 | TRBD2 | CASSRGLAGETYEQYF | TGTGCCAGCAGCCGCGGACTAGCGGGAGAGACCTACGAGCAGTACTTC
TRBJ1-5 | NA | 15 | TRBV7-2 | NA | CASSFTTYSNQPQHF | TGTGCCAGCAGCTTTACTACTTATAGCAATCAGCCCCAGCATTTT
TRBJ2-1 | once | 15 | TRBV7-2 | TRBD2 | CASSLLAGVGNEQFF | TGTGCCAGCAGCTTACTAGCGGGAGTAGGCAATGAGCAGTTCTTC
TRBJ1-4 | NA | 12 | TRBV28 | TRBD1 | CALGTVNEKLFF | TGTGCCCTAGGGACAGTTAATGAAAAACTGTTTTTT
TRBJ2-1 | NA | 17 | TRBV27 | TRBD1 | CASSVYLTGVAYNEQFF | TGTGCCAGCAGTGTTTACTTGACAGGGGTCGCCTACAATGAGCAGTTCTTC
TRBJ2-4 | NA | 13 | TRBV28 | NA | CASSFVRGYIQYF | TGTGCCAGCAGTTTCGTCCGGGGATACATTCAGTACTTC
TRBJ1-5 | few | 13 | TRBV2 | NA | CASTKEGEWPQHF | TGTGCCAGCACCAAAGAGGGGGAGTGGCCCCAGCATTTT
TRBJ1-6 | few | 14 | TRBV5-6 | TRBD1 | CASSLGQGRTPLHF | TGTGCCAGCAGCTTAGGACAGGGGAGGACACCCCTCCACTTT
TRBJ2-6 | NA | 16 | TRBV6-4 | NA | CASSDSANSGANVLTF | TGTGCCAGCAGTGACTCAGCGAACTCTGGGGCCAACGTCCTGACTTTC
TRBJ2-3 | NA | 15 | TRBV19 | NA | CASSIDQRPTDTQYF | TGTGCCAGTAGTATAGATCAGCGGCCCACAGATACGCAGTATTTT
TRBJ2-3 | once | 15 | TRBV11-1 | TRBD2 | CASSANSGSGDTQYF | TGTGCCAGCAGCGCCAATAGCGGGAGTGGAGATACGCAGTATTTT
TRBJ2-2 | few | 14 | TRBV6-1 | NA | CASSDRTETGELFF | TGTGCCAGCAGTGACCGGACAGAGACCGGGGAGCTGTTTTTT
TRBJ2-3 | NA | 16 | TRBV7-6 | NA | CASSLAGRATTDTQYF | TGTGCCAGCAGCTTAGCCGGCAGGGCTACTACAGATACGCAGTATTTT
TRBJ2-3 | NA | 14 | TRBV10-3 | TRBD2 | CASGTSGVTDTQYF | TGTGCCTCGGGGACTAGCGGGGTCACAGATACGCAGTATTTT
TRBJ1-5 | NA | 20 | TRBV5-4 | NA | CASSLERTVGESVSNQPQHF | TGTGCCAGCAGCTTGGAACGTACGGTCGGGGAAAGTGTGAGCAATCAGCCCCAGCATTTT
TRBJ1-5 | NA | 14 | TRBV10-1 | TRBD1 | CASSPDRGGQPQHF | TGCGCCAGCAGTCCAGACAGGGGCGGACAGCCCCAGCATTTT
TRBJ1-2 | NA | 15 | TRBV19 | NA | CASSLWQGNRNGYTF | TGTGCCAGTAGTTTATGGCAGGGGAATAGGAATGGCTACACCTTC
TRBJ2-1 | NA | 16 | TRBV4-1 | TRBD1 | CASSPMGQGFHNEQFF | TGCGCCAGCAGCCCTATGGGACAGGGGTTTCACAATGAGCAGTTCTTC
TRBJ2-7 | NA | 15 | TRBV30 | TRBD1 | CAWSAGQGSISEQYF | TGTGCCTGGAGTGCCGGACAGGGCTCGATTAGCGAGCAGTACTTC
TRBJ2-1 | NA | 15 | TRBV7-2 | NA | CASSPDGTPNYEQFF | TGTGCCAGCAGCCCAGATGGGACACCAAATTATGAGCAGTTCTTC
TRBJ1-5 | NA | 14 | TRBV15 | NA | CATSSDSRDQPQHF | TGTGCCACCAGCTCCGACAGCCGCGATCAGCCCCAGCATTTT
TRBJ2-1 | NA | 14 | TRBV19 | TRBD1 | CASSIGTVPHEQFF | TGTGCCAGTAGTATTGGGACAGTCCCCCATGAGCAGTTCTTC
TRBJ2-5 | NA | 17 | TRBV28 | TRBD2 | CASSPSGGLAGGGTQYF | TGTGCCAGCAGTCCCAGCGGGGGACTAGCGGGAGGGGGGACCCAGTACTTC
TRBJ1-2 | NA | 11 | TRBV19 | NA | CASSILSGYTF | TGTGCCAGTAGTATTTTAAGCGGCTACACCTTC
TRBJ1-2 | NA | 13 | TRBV28 | NA | CASSPPRQSQTGF | TGTGCCAGCAGTCCTCCCAGACAGAGCCAAACTGGCTTC
TRBJ2-3 | NA | 15 | TRBV5-4 | NA | CASSFKLASSDTQYF | TGTGCCAGCAGCTTCAAACTCGCTTCCTCCGATACGCAGTATTTT
TRBJ2-1 | NA | 16 | TRBV5-8 | TRBD1 | CASSFPGTGSYNEQFF | TGTGCCAGCAGCTTTCCCGGGACAGGCTCCTACAATGAGCAGTTCTTC
TRBJ2-4 | once | 15 | TRBV19 | NA | CASTKTDYDKNIQYF | TGTGCCAGTACCAAGACAGATTACGATAAAAACATTCAGTACTTC
TRBJ1-5 | NA | 15 | TRBV27 | NA | CASRGATGANQPQHF | TGTGCCAGCAGGGGCGCGACAGGCGCCAATCAGCCCCAGCATTTT
TRBJ1-2 | NA | 12 | TRBV18 | NA | CASSTGLGGYTF | TGTGCCAGCTCCACAGGGCTAGGTGGCTACACCTTC